The 21 T cell receptor beta chains reported below all come from one sample, sequenced in a study of tumor-infiltrating lymphocytes in oesophageal squamous cell carcinoma. TCRdb fed the PCR reads into MiXCR, producing one record per CDR3 protein. Of 5,500 to 7,500 distinct CDR3 sequences in the sample, more than 12% were seen once. Input material: esophageal tumor tissue. The receptors derive from a male donor with esophageal squamous cell carcinoma.

This clonotype is judged medium-sized. The rearrangement links TRBV7-2 to TRBJ2-3, with 10 nucleotides matching TRBD2. The CDR3 extends over 15 amino acids. The V gene's germline CDR1 is SGHTA and CDR2 FQGNSA. V dropped 4 bases and J dropped 1; count of bases not matched to a gene: 2. The CDR3 region is CASSSSGGGTDTQYF. The DNA for the CDR3 is TGTGCCAGCAGCTCTAGCGGGGGAGGCACAGATACGCAGTATTTT.

This clonotype has just a few counts. As the CDR3 is not closed by the conserved phenylalanine or tryptophan, this likely results from a read error. No DNA is shown, since the ends of the CDR3 on it are uncertain; the CDR3 is the one TCRdb lists. The chain is built from TRBV7-2 and TRBJ2-5; the D call of TRBD2 is as the table states it, not checked on the DNA. Germline V gene data show CDR1 as SGHTA and CDR2 as FQGNSA. Including both end residues, the CDR3 is 18 amino acids long. CDR3 in amino acids: CASSPRPRHLFSPLHFGN.

In its sample, this clonotype is medium-sized. This chain joins TRBV11-2 and TRBJ2-4; TRBD1 might be the D (6 bases). Between the trimmed V and J ends, which lost 2 bases and 0 bases, there was a span of 14 bases. The CDR3 totals 17 residues. From germline, CDR1 is SGHAT and CDR2 FQNNGV. The CDR3 sequence: CASSLSRGHLAKNIQYF. DNA of the CDR3: TGTGCCAGCAGCTTAAGTAGGGGACACCTAGCCAAAAACATTCAGTACTTC.

A remark on this clonotype: The conserved phenylalanine or tryptophan is not found at the CDR3 terminus, so this likely reflects a read error. The DNA is left out, because the CDR3 cannot be placed on it with certainty; the CDR3 is given as TCRdb lists it. J is TRBJ2-3 and V is TRBV7-9; the DNA was not compared with TRBD1, the D call given in the table. In germline, CDR1 is SEHNR, CDR2 FQNEAQ (reference sequence). The CDR3 region is 14 residues in length, termini included. CDR3 sequence reads: CASSHDSYEQYFGP.

This clonotype ranks as medium-sized. The chain links TRBV6-1 to TRBJ2-1; TRBD1 agrees at 7 bases. CDR3 length: 14 amino acids. Germline V CDR1 and CDR2: MNHNS, SASEGT. The ends lost 6 bases at V and 8 bases at J; junction bases unmatched: 10. The CDR3 protein is CASRAQGLVHEQFF. The CDR3 region has the DNA TGTGCCAGCAGGGCACAGGGGTTAGTCCATGAGCAGTTCTTC.

In this sample, this clonotype is medium-sized. The V call is TRBV6-1, the J call TRBJ1-2; D is unclear. Looked up from germline, CDR1 is MNHNS and CDR2 is SASEGT. V was trimmed by 2 bases and J by 8 bases, leaving 15 bases between them. The length of the CDR3 is 14 residues. DNA of the CDR3: TGTGCCAGCAGTGAATGGAGCAAGGGATTCGGCTACACCTTC. This encodes CASSEWSKGFGYTF.

This clonotype was seen at least ten times. The V call is TRBV6-1, the J call TRBJ1-6, with 7 nucleotides matching TRBD1. Germline lookup yields CDR1 MNHNS and CDR2 SASEGT. Unmatched junction bases numbered 12, after V lost 6 bases and J lost 7 bases. The length of the CDR3 is 16 residues. The CDR3 nucleotides are TGTGCCAGCAGCCCGACAGGGTCAGTACCCAATTCACCCCTCCACTTT. Translated: CASSPTGSVPNSPLHF.

By proportion, this clonotype is medium-sized. For the CDR3, the DNA is TGCGCCAGCAGTGAGAACGGGGAGACCCAGTACTTC. It translates to CASSENGETQYF. The chain combines TRBV10-1 with TRBJ2-5; no reliable D call. This CDR3 is 12 amino acids long. With 2 bases removed from V and 5 bases from J, the gap between germline ends came to 6 bases. Germline loops: CDR1 WNHNN, CDR2 SYGVQD (reference sequence).

For the CDR3, the DNA is TGTGCCAGCAGTTACTCCTCCGGGACAGGGGTATTCGCGAATCAGCCCCAGCATTTT. It translates to CASSYSSGTGVFANQPQHF. The rearrangement uses TRBV6-8 and TRBJ1-5, with 10 nucleotides matching TRBD1. V lost 0 bases and J lost 4; bases outside the gene matches: 12. CDR1 and CDR2 from the germline V gene are MNHGY and SAAAGT. The CDR3 consists of 19 residues.

This clonotype was recorded many times. This sequence joins TRBV5-4 and TRBJ2-7; D is uncertain. Germline V lookup: CDR1 SGHNT, CDR2 YYREEE (reference sequence). Between the trimmed V and J ends, which lost 2 bases and 2 bases, there was a span of 8 bases. The CDR3 loop spans 13 amino acids. The CDR3 loop is CASSFSGAYEQYF. The CDR3 DNA follows: TGTGCCAGCAGCTTTTCAGGCGCCTACGAGCAGTACTTC.

This clonotype was seen a handful of times. J is TRBJ2-2 and V is TRBV5-1; perhaps TRBD2 as D (5 bases). Trimming left V 0 bases short and J 6 bases short, with 12 bases between. The germline CDR1 and CDR2 sequences are SGHRS and YFSETQ. CDR3 length: 15 amino acids. In DNA form, the CDR3 reads TGCGCCAGCAGCTTGGCCCGGGCGGGCGCCGGGGAGCTGTTTTTT. This encodes CASSLARAGAGELFF.

This clonotype ranks as medium-sized. This rearrangement joins TRBV7-3 to TRBJ2-5; TRBD1 or TRBD2 may be the D gene (6 bases each). Trimming removed 0 bases from V and 7 bases from J, with 12 bases in between. Germline V CDR1 and CDR2: SGHTA, FQGTGA. CDR3 length: 14 amino acids. Written as DNA, the CDR3 is TGTGCCAGCAGCTTAACTAGCGGAGGGGGGACCCAGTACTTC. Encoded protein: CASSLTSGGGTQYF.

This clonotype rates as medium-sized. The CDR3 nucleotides are TGTGCCAGCAGCGAGGACCCTAGTTATGGCTACACCTTC. Its protein is CASSEDPSYGYTF. This chain joins TRBV7-9 and TRBJ1-2; D is ambiguous. Germline V gene sequence: CDR1 SEHNR, CDR2 FQNEAQ (reference sequence). The CDR3 has 13 residues. Trimming removed 5 bases from V and 5 bases from J, with 12 bases in between.

About this clonotype itself: The conserved phenylalanine or tryptophan is not found at the CDR3 terminus, so this likely reflects a read error. No DNA is shown, since the ends of the CDR3 on it are uncertain; the CDR3 is the one TCRdb lists. This rearrangement joins TRBV7-8 to TRBJ2-7. Both ends counted, the CDR3 spans 15 residues. Looked up from germline, CDR1 is SGHVS and CDR2 is FQNEAQ. The CDR3 spells CASSLGGNYGYTFGS.

A few counts support this clonotype. The V call is TRBV25-1, the J call TRBJ2-7; D possibly matches TRBD1 or TRBD2 (5 bases each). The CDR3 is 12 amino acids. Germline lookup yields CDR1 MGHDK and CDR2 SYGVNS. The V and J ends lost 4 bases and 7 bases respectively, with 11 bases between them. CDR3 sequence: CASSVGAGEQYF. The CDR3 DNA reads as TGTGCCAGCAGTGTCGGGGCCGGGGAGCAGTACTTC.

This clonotype occurred a few times. The rearrangement links TRBV28 to TRBJ1-2; tentatively, D is TRBD1 (6 bases). With 3 bases removed from V and 3 bases from J, the gap between germline ends came to 14 bases. The CDR3 is 15 residues long. Germline lookup yields CDR1 MDHEN and CDR2 SYDVKM. CDR3 bases: TGTGCCAGCAGTTTGGTACAGGGATTCTACTATGGCTACACCTTC. It encodes CASSLVQGFYYGYTF.

Ten or more counts support this clonotype. The V and J genes are TRBV5-1 and TRBJ2-4, with a possible D match to TRBD2 (6 bases). CDR1 is SGHRS and CDR2 is YFSETQ in the germline V gene. This CDR3 contains 14 residues. The ends were cut back, 0 bases at V and 15 bases at J, with 19 bases in the middle. The CDR3 here is CASSLGRVGGVLYF. In nucleotides, the CDR3 is TGCGCCAGCAGCTTGGGGCGAGTAGGAGGGGTCCTGTACTTC.

On this clonotype: The conserved phenylalanine or tryptophan is not found at the CDR3 terminus, so this likely reflects a read error. The DNA is omitted, as the CDR3 cannot be located on it reliably, and the CDR3 follows TCRdb's listing. The V call is TRBV7-8, the J call TRBJ2-3; TRBD2 is the table's D call and was not checked against the DNA. The CDR3 extends over 21 residues, inclusive of both ends. Germline V gene lookup returns CDR1 SGHVS and CDR2 FQNEAQ. The CDR3 loop is CASRKPLAGGQGPKETQYFGP.

At least ten counts were recorded for this clonotype. A much larger clone is a single base away; this may be a read error. The J gene is TRBJ2-5, the V gene TRBV6-1; 11 positions match TRBD1. V dropped 6 bases and J dropped 11; count of bases not matched to a gene: 11. The CDR3 runs 14 residues. Germline V gene data show CDR1 as MNHNS and CDR2 as SASEGT. CDR3 sequence: CASSLRDRGNEQYF. CDR3 nucleotides: TGTGCCAGCAGCCTCCGGGACAGGGGGAATGAGCAGTACTTC.

This clonotype was seen many times. The chain carries TRBV6-1 and TRBJ2-5, with 8 bases matching TRBD1. V was clipped by 5 bases and J by 1 base; unmatched bases: 6. Germline loops: CDR1 MNHNS, CDR2 SASEGT. The CDR3 totals 15 residues. CDR3 loop: CASSTGTGSQETQYF. The CDR3 nucleotides read TGTGCCAGCAGTACCGGGACAGGTTCCCAAGAGACCCAGTACTTC.

This clonotype has only a few counts. As DNA, the CDR3 is TGTGCCAGCAGCCCTCGGACAGAACCTAATGAAAAACTGTTTTTT. It specifies CASSPRTEPNEKLFF. The genes are TRBV14 and TRBJ1-4; D possibly corresponds to TRBD1 (6 bases). CDR3 length equals 15 residues. V was clipped by 4 bases and J by 3 bases, with 12 bases between them. CDR1 and CDR2 from the germline V gene are SGHDN and FVKESK.